This entry is about one T cell receptor (beta chain). This sample is part of a study of cytotoxic CD8 clonotypes in ibrutinib-treated CLL. This CDR3 spans 15 amino acids. Deletions cut 1 base from V and 6 bases from J, with 14 bases between. Germline V gene lookup returns CDR1 MNHNS and CDR2 SASEGT. Deep sequencing aimed at 1 in 200,000 to 1 in 1 million T cells' resolution. Produced via immunoSEQ multiplex PCR; TCRdb's table is partial and in-frame only. This table holds 150,000 or so clones, 76% found once. This TCR came from a human donor with chronic lymphocytic leukemia. Sequenced here: PBMCs, sampled after 24 months of ibrutinib treatment. The J gene is TRBJ2-3, the V gene TRBV6-1; D might be TRBD1 (6 bases). The CDR3 loop is CASSEGGLAGDTQYF. The CDR3 DNA follows: TGTGCCAGCAGTGAAGGGGGGCTAGCCGGGGATACGCAGTATTTT.